This T cell receptor beta chain was obtained from a study of CD8+ T cells in alopecia areata. As for the study in general: Among treated patients, severity was scored by affected scalp area percentage. Study-wide points: Scalp specimens additionally yield sequences from normal skin's resident alphabeta T cells.

The treatment denotes: oral pan-JAK inhibitor, 5-10 mg twice daily. Collection of lesional scalp punch biopsies and peripheral blood was performed in alopecia areata patients. It was from PBMCs that CD4+ and CD8+ T cells were sorted. The length of the CDR3 is 13 residues. The ends were cut back, 1 base at V and 4 bases at J, with 8 bases in the middle. The germline V gene has CDR1 SGHTA and CDR2 FQGNSA. Following extraction, RNA underwent reverse transcription to cDNA, which served as the sequencing template. Data came from immunoSEQ multiplex PCR; TCRdb stores just in-frame clones and leaves some out. The sample has roughly 200,000 clones, less than 45% seen once. About this clone itself: Antigen specificity is unknown.

The TCR was taken from a human donor with alopecia areata. The chain employs TRBV7-2 and TRBJ2-7; D is possibly TRBD1 (5 bases). The material sequenced was CD4+ T cells sorted from blood, taken around week 36, from a patient treated with tofacitinib. CDR3 loop: CASSLEGWYEQYF. The CDR3 DNA follows: TGTGCCAGCAGCTTAGAGGGGTGGTACGAGCAGTACTTC.